This T cell receptor (beta chain) is from a study of T cell responses to AZD1222 COVID-19 vaccine. Findings and limits, study-wide: All repertoire sampling was performed exclusively after the peak T cell response.

About this clone: Its matching antigen is unknown.

Assay: immunoSEQ multiplex PCR; the TCRdb copy retains only in-frame clones and omits some. The data hold about 130,000 clones, with approximately 92% observed a single time. The sequence came from an adult who received the AZD1222 COVID-19 vaccine. The specimen was peripheral blood, collected 28 days after the second AZD1222 dose.

The CDR3 nucleotides read TGTGCCAGCAGTGAATTGGGGCTGAACACTGAAGCTTTCTTT. It yields the protein CASSELGLNTEAFF. This chain links TRBV25-1 with TRBJ1-1, with D perhaps matching TRBD1 (5 bases). Germline V gene sequence: CDR1 MGHDK, CDR2 SYGVNS. The V and J ends lost 1 base and 0 bases respectively, with 6 bases between them. The CDR3 spans 14 residues.